A single sample is the source of the 32 T cell receptor beta chains below, sequenced in a study of blood T cell repertoires in COVID-19. The protocol was immunoSEQ multiplex PCR, while the TCRdb copy is restricted to in-frame clones and leaves out a portion. The sample consists of about 230,000 clones, 70% to 90% of them appearing once. Material for sequencing was peripheral blood. Receptors originate from a middle-aged man with acute or convalescent COVID-19.

The gene calls are TRBV7-3 and TRBJ2-7; TRBD1 might be the D (5 bases). Germline CDR1 reads SGHTA; CDR2 reads FQGTGA. Between the trimmed V and J ends, which lost 4 bases and 3 bases, there was a span of 10 bases. The length of the CDR3 is 13 residues. The CDR3 reads CASSSRVNYEQYF. The DNA of the CDR3 is TGTGCCAGCAGCTCCAGGGTAAACTACGAGCAGTACTTC.

This clone appeared a single time. This sequence joins TRBV5-4 and TRBJ2-3, with 7 bases that match TRBD2. This CDR3 has 15 residues. Germline V gives CDR1 SGHNT, CDR2 YYREEE (reference sequence). V lost 4 bases and J lost 6; bases outside the gene matches: 11. The CDR3 DNA sequence: TGTGCCAGCAGCCCCGGGACTACGGCAGTGGATACGCAGTATTTT. The encoded protein is CASSPGTTAVDTQYF. The variable domain in full, completed from reference TRBV5-4 and TRBJ2-3, reads ETGVTQSPTHLIKTRGQQVTLRCSSQSGHNTVSWYQQALGQGPQFIFQYYREEENGRGNFPPRFSGLQFPNYSSELNVNALELDDSALYLCASSPGTTAVDTQYFGPGTRLTVL.

The chain links TRBV28 to TRBJ1-4; 7 nucleotides agree with TRBD1. With 5 bases clipped from V and 5 bases from J, the junction kept 2 bases outside the gene matches. CDR1 and CDR2 (germline): MDHEN, SYDVKM. This CDR3 is built from 13 residues. This CDR3 reads CASSGQANEKLFF. The DNA for the CDR3 is TGTGCCAGCAGTGGACAGGCAAATGAAAAACTGTTTTTT.

This clone was counted only a few times. The genes are TRBV6-6 and TRBJ1-4, with D possibly being TRBD1 (5 bases). The length of the CDR3 is 15 residues. Germline values: CDR1 MNHNY, CDR2 SVGAGI (reference sequence). Trimming took off 2 bases at V and 7 bases at J, with 14 bases between the two ends. The CDR3 DNA reads TGTGCCAGCAGTTACGTGACGGCGGGGGTTGAAAAACTGTTTTTT. This encodes CASSYVTAGVEKLFF.

The chain is built from TRBV21-1 and TRBJ2-6; the table names TRBD2, a call not compared with the DNA. TRBV21-1 represents a pseudogene. This CDR3 has 16 amino acids. The CDR3 reads CASSSRDFSGANVLTF. As DNA, the CDR3 is TGTGCCAGCAGCAGCCGGGATTTCTCTGGGGCCAACGTCCTGACTTTC.

This clone has more than one count but fewer than ten. The chain employs TRBV5-4 and TRBJ2-3, with 8 bases lining up with TRBD2. Trimming cost V 5 bases and J 1 base; bases outside gene matches: 9. The CDR3 is 16 residues long. Germline assignment: CDR1 SGHNT and CDR2 YYREEE (reference sequence). The CDR3 DNA reads as TGTGCCAGCAGGGAACGGGGGGGCGAGGGCACAGATACGCAGTATTTT. Amino acid sequence: CASRERGGEGTDTQYF.

The J gene is TRBJ2-1, the V gene TRBV15; TRBD1 matches at 7 bases. Germline CDR1 is LNHNV and CDR2 is YYDKDF (reference sequence). Trimming took 1 base from V and 6 from J; bases not matched to a gene: 6. There are 15 residues in the CDR3. CDR3 loop: CATSRVGTALNEQFF. In nucleotides, the CDR3 is TGTGCCACCAGCAGAGTGGGGACAGCCCTCAATGAGCAGTTCTTC.

The chain joins TRBV2 to TRBJ1-2, with D hard to call. Germline CDR1 reads SNHLY; CDR2 reads FYNNEI. Deletions cut 5 bases from V and 3 bases from J, with 7 bases between. The CDR3 sequence is 12 residues long. The CDR3 DNA sequence: TGTGCCAGCAGTCTCCGGGACTATGGCTACACCTTC. This sequence encodes CASSLRDYGYTF. The variable domain in full, completed from reference TRBV2 and TRBJ1-2, reads EPEVTQTPSHQVTQMGQEVILRCVPISNHLYFYWYRQILGQKVEFLVSFYNNEISEKSEIFDDQFSVERPDGSNFTLKIRSTKLEDSAMYFCASSLRDYGYTFGSGTRLTVV.

V usage is TRBV18 and J usage is TRBJ1-2, with D hard to call. The germline gives CDR1 KGHSH, CDR2 LQKENI. This CDR3 is 17 amino acids long. V was shortened by 1 base and J by 0 bases, with 15 bases between the two germline ends. The DNA of the CDR3 is TGTGCCAGCTCACCACAGGCGGGGAGAACTTCTAACTATGGCTACACCTTC. Translating it yields CASSPQAGRTSNYGYTF.

The J gene is TRBJ2-1, the V gene TRBV5-4; D may be TRBD2 (7 bases). Per the germline V gene, CDR1 is SGHNT and CDR2 is YYREEE (reference sequence). The V and J ends lost 4 bases and 0 bases respectively, with 14 bases between them. The CDR3 spans 16 residues. CDR3 bases: TGTGCCAGCAGCGCCGGGGGGCTGAGCTCCTACAATGAGCAGTTCTTC. Its translation: CASSAGGLSSYNEQFF.

The V gene is TRBV2, the J gene TRBJ1-4, with D possibly being TRBD1 (6 bases). V lost 2 bases and J 3 bases, leaving 13 bases between the germline ends. CDR3 size: 16 residues. Germline CDR1 and CDR2: SNHLY and FYNNEI. CDR3 DNA: TGTGCCAGCAGTGAATTTCGCCGGACAGCTAATGAAAAACTGTTTTTT. Its translation: CASSEFRRTANEKLFF.

Regarding this clone: The same CDR3 also results from other DNA sequences found in this sample. V is TRBV6-5 and J is TRBJ1-5; D is undetermined. Per germline, CDR1 MNHEY and CDR2 SVGAGI. V lost 6 bases to trimming and J lost 2 bases, with 11 bases between them. The CDR3 runs to 14 residues. This CDR3 is CASRNLDGNQPQHF. CDR3 DNA sequence: TGTGCCAGCAGGAATCTAGATGGCAATCAGCCCCAGCATTTT.

The chain recombines TRBV9 with TRBJ2-2; TRBD1 matches 9 bases. The V segment lost 1 base and the J segment 4 bases; nucleotides outside the gene matches: 5. Germline values: CDR1 SGDLS, CDR2 YYNGEE. This CDR3 spans 16 amino acids. The CDR3 DNA is TGTGCCAGCAGCGTAACCCTGACAGGGGGCACCGGGGAGCTGTTTTTT. Protein product: CASSVTLTGGTGELFF.

This sequence joins TRBV3-1 (or the pseudogene TRBV3-2) and TRBJ2-7; a possible D gene is TRBD1 (6 bases). Germline V gene lookup returns CDR1 LGHDT and CDR2 YNNKEL (reference sequence). This CDR3 is 15 amino acids long. V lost 0 bases, J lost 6 bases, and 15 bases lay in between. The CDR3 DNA sequence: TGTGCCAGCAGCCAAGAAGGACAGTCCTTACTCGAGCAGTACTTC. Protein sequence: CASSQEGQSLLEQYF.

This sequence joins TRBV7-3 and TRBJ2-3; 7 bases line up with TRBD1. V trimming: 5 bases; J trimming: 5 bases; junction bases outside the gene matches: 7. The CDR3 has 14 amino acids. The germline gives CDR1 SGHTA, CDR2 FQGTGA. Here the CDR3 DNA reads TGTGCCAGCAGCCGAGGGGGCCTTCAAGATACGCAGTATTTT. This encodes CASSRGGLQDTQYF.

J is TRBJ1-1 and V is TRBV6-5, with 7 bases matching TRBD1. This CDR3 contains 14 residues. The V gene's germline CDR1 is MNHEY and CDR2 SVGAGI. V lost 4 bases to trimming and J lost 1 base; unmatched junction nucleotides: 3. Here the CDR3 DNA reads TGTGCCAGCAGTTCCGGGACAGAGAACACTGAAGCTTTCTTT. Its translation is CASSSGTENTEAFF.

The gene calls are TRBV30 and TRBJ2-4; D is ambiguous. V lost 3 bases, J lost 0 bases, and 12 bases lay in between. The CDR3 length is 15 residues. Germline CDR1 is GTSNPN and CDR2 is SVGIG (reference sequence). DNA for the CDR3: TGTGCCTGGAGCGAAGAGGCGAAAGCCAAAAACATTCAGTACTTC. It translates to CAWSEEAKAKNIQYF. The complete variable domain, with remaining parts taken from reference TRBV30 and TRBJ2-4, reads SQTIHQWPATLVQPVGSPLSLECTVEGTSNPNLYWYRQAAGRGLQLLFYSVGIGQISSEVPQNLSASRPQDRQFILSSKKLLLSDSGFYLCAWSEEAKAKNIQYFGAGTRLSVL.

The chain links TRBV28 to TRBJ1-1; the D is unclear. This CDR3 contains 14 residues. V was shortened by 6 bases and J by 5 bases, with 16 bases between the two germline ends. The germline CDR1 and CDR2 sequences are MDHEN and SYDVKM. The CDR3 nucleotides read TGTGCCAGCAGCCTCTTTAGCAGATTGACTGAAGCTTTCTTT. Its protein is CASSLFSRLTEAFF.

J is TRBJ2-1 and V is TRBV6-1, with a possible D match to TRBD2 (7 bases). The CDR3 is made up of 15 amino acids. From germline, CDR1 is MNHNS and CDR2 SASEGT. The germline V and J ends were trimmed by 6 bases and 6 bases, with 18 bases remaining between them. CDR3 nucleotide sequence: TGTGCCAGCAGCCTCCCTGGGGGGGGGCGCAATGAGCAGTTCTTC. Its translation: CASSLPGGGRNEQFF.

The CDR3 sequence: CASSSGGAAYNEQFF. CDR3 in DNA: TGTGCCAGCAGCTCCGGGGGGGCCGCCTACAATGAGCAGTTCTTC. V gene TRBV7-3 combines with J gene TRBJ2-1; 8 bases are a match to TRBD2. The CDR3 runs to 15 residues. Germline CDR1 and CDR2: SGHTA and FQGTGA. Germline trimming cut 4 bases from V and 2 bases from J; bases unmatched to any gene: 4.

The CDR3 nucleotides read TGTGCCAGTAGCCCCTCAGGCAGGGCCTACGAGCAGTACTTC. This translates into CASSPSGRAYEQYF. V gene TRBV19 combines with J gene TRBJ2-7, with D tentatively TRBD1 (5 bases). Germline-derived CDR1 and CDR2 are LNHDA and SQIVND (reference sequence). The CDR3 runs 14 residues. The germline V and J ends were trimmed by 6 bases and 2 bases, with 14 bases remaining between them. Variable domain in full (rest from reference TRBV19 and TRBJ2-7): DGGITQSPKYLFRKEGQNVTLSCEQNLNHDAMYWYRQDPGQGLRLIYYSQIVNDFQKGDIAEGYSVSREKKESFPLTVTSAQKNPTAFYLCASSPSGRAYEQYFGPGTRLTVT.

The V call is TRBV6-5, the J call TRBJ1-1, with 9 bases lining up with TRBD1. Unmatched junction bases numbered 4, after V lost 2 bases and J lost 6 bases. This CDR3 spans 14 amino acids. Germline V gene data show CDR1 as MNHEY and CDR2 as SVGAGI. This chain's CDR3 is CASSYPGQGSEAFF. The CDR3 DNA is TGTGCCAGCAGTTACCCCGGACAGGGGTCTGAAGCTTTCTTT.

This chain joins TRBV5-4 and TRBJ2-6; 10 nucleotides agree with TRBD1. The junction had 7 bases not matched to a gene; V was cut back by 4 bases and J by 12 bases. This CDR3 comprises 14 residues. CDR1 SGHNT and CDR2 YYREEE come from the germline V gene (reference sequence). CDR3 sequence (DNA): TGTGCCAGCAGCACCGGGACAGGGGTCCTCGTCCTGACTTTC. Amino acid sequence: CASSTGTGVLVLTF.

This clone was seen a few times. Other DNA variants within this sample encode the same CDR3. V and J are TRBV5-1 and TRBJ1-1; D not certain. In germline, CDR1 is SGHRS, CDR2 YFSETQ. The germline V and J ends were trimmed by 1 base and 1 base, with 5 bases remaining between them. This CDR3 contains 13 residues. CDR3 in amino acids: CASSLQENTEAFF. As DNA, the CDR3 is TGCGCCAGCAGCTTGCAGGAGAACACTGAAGCTTTCTTT.

The chain couples TRBV7-8 to TRBJ1-1; 8 positions match TRBD1. Trimming cost V 4 bases and J 1 base; bases outside gene matches: 5. The CDR3 extends over 15 amino acids. Germline CDR1 is SGHVS and CDR2 is FQNEAQ. The CDR3 region has the DNA TGTGCCAGCAGCTCCCGGACAGGGAGGAACACTGAAGCTTTCTTT. Translation: CASSSRTGRNTEAFF.

The rearrangement links TRBV23-1 to TRBJ1-5; tentatively, D is TRBD1 (6 bases). TRBV23-1 is an ORF, with its function uncertain. The CDR3 covers 15 residues. V was shortened by 3 bases and J by 1 base, with 10 bases between the two germline ends. CDR3 DNA: TGCGCCAGCAGTCAGACAGGATGGAGCAATCAGCCCCAGCATTTT. Translating gives CASSQTGWSNQPQHF.

The CDR3 region has the DNA TGTGCCAGCAGCCAAGGACGACCAGGGGCGGCCGGGGAGCTGTTTTTT. Translating gives CASSQGRPGAAGELFF. The chain combines TRBV3-1 (or the pseudogene TRBV3-2) with TRBJ2-2; the D gene is possibly TRBD1 (6 bases). The V end lost 1 base, the J end lost 6 bases, and 15 bases lay between the germline ends. The CDR3 consists of 16 residues. Germline loops: CDR1 LGHDT, CDR2 YNNKEL (reference sequence).

The CDR3: CASSGTGLGNTIYF. The CDR3 bases are TGTGCCAGCAGCGGAACGGGACTTGGAAACACCATATATTTT. The gene calls are TRBV7-9 and TRBJ1-3, with a weak D call TRBD1 (5 bases). This CDR3 has 14 amino acids. Germline CDR1 reads SEHNR; CDR2 reads FQNEAQ (reference sequence). With 5 bases removed from V and 3 bases from J, the gap between germline ends came to 11 bases.

The chain is built from TRBV20-1 and TRBJ2-3; the match to TRBD1 covers 9 bases. V trimming: 3 bases; J trimming: 0 bases; junction bases outside the gene matches: 7. The CDR3 has 16 residues. Looked up from germline, CDR1 is DFQATT and CDR2 is SNEGSKA (reference sequence). The CDR3 DNA reads as TGCAGTGCTAGTTCTCCGGGACAGGGAAGCACAGATACGCAGTATTTT. Residues: CSASSPGQGSTDTQYF.

This clone occurred a few times. The CDR3 bases are TGTGCCAGCTCACCGGGGGGACGGGAGCCTAACTATGGCTACACCTTC. It yields the protein CASSPGGREPNYGYTF. V and J are TRBV18 and TRBJ1-2; a weak D match, TRBD1 (5 bases). Germline V gene sequence: CDR1 KGHSH, CDR2 LQKENI. V gave up 3 bases and J gave up 0 bases, with 14 bases separating them. The CDR3 has 16 amino acids.

This sequence joins TRBV5-1 and TRBJ1-1; D is undetermined. Germline CDR1 is SGHRS and CDR2 is YFSETQ. The V gene lost 2 bases and the J gene lost 0 bases, with 8 bases spanning the gap. The CDR3 sequence is 14 residues long. The CDR3 DNA follows: TGCGCCAGCAGCTTCGGGGAACTGAACACTGAAGCTTTCTTT. Protein: CASSFGELNTEAFF.

The V gene is TRBV5-1, the J gene TRBJ1-2; 9 bases are shared with TRBD1. With 5 bases clipped from V and 8 bases from J, the junction kept 7 bases outside the gene matches. This CDR3 region has 13 residues. The germline V gene has CDR1 SGHRS and CDR2 YFSETQ. Written as DNA, the CDR3 is TGCGCCAGCAGACCCGGGACAGGGTACGGCTACACCTTC. This gives the protein CASRPGTGYGYTF.